These T cell receptor beta chains were read from a single sample in a study of beta chain features in type 1 diabetes. Assay used: immunoSEQ multiplex PCR; TCRdb lists only in-frame clones, some missing. Here the sample spans some 360,000 clones, 9.5% to 10% being singletons. Material for sequencing was central memory CD4+ T cells from blood. The receptors derive from a man aged 25 to 40 with type 1 diabetes. CDR3s include the opening cysteine and the closing phenylalanine or tryptophan. Each record gives: V gene, J gene, CDR3 protein.

v_gene: TRBV2
j_gene: TRBJ2-7
CDR3aa: CASSNYQAEQYF

v_gene: TRBV7-9
j_gene: TRBJ1-1
CDR3aa: CASSFGLNTEAFF

v_gene: TRBV28
j_gene: TRBJ1-2
CDR3aa: CAISGQGRSYGYTF

v_gene: TRBV7-3
j_gene: TRBJ2-5
CDR3aa: CASSPEGQGPSETQYF

v_gene: TRBV27
j_gene: TRBJ2-7
CDR3aa: CASSITTSGPGGYEQYF

v_gene: TRBV7-2
j_gene: TRBJ2-1
CDR3aa: CASSFGTGVYNEQFF

v_gene: TRBV30
j_gene: TRBJ1-5
CDR3aa: CAWSLSSNQPQHF

v_gene: TRBV6-1
j_gene: TRBJ2-3
CDR3aa: CASSVLAHTDTQYF

v_gene: TRBV10-3
j_gene: TRBJ1-5
CDR3aa: CAAKGQLGSNQPQHF

v_gene: TRBV11-1
j_gene: TRBJ1-1
CDR3aa: CASSPRDRGREAFF

v_gene: TRBV5-1
j_gene: TRBJ2-7
CDR3aa: CASSLDRDGLYEQYF

v_gene: TRBV2
j_gene: TRBJ2-3
CDR3aa: CASTRLAGGPDTQYF

v_gene: TRBV28
j_gene: TRBJ1-1
CDR3aa: CASSLPSRENYNTEAFF

v_gene: TRBV28
j_gene: TRBJ2-7
CDR3aa: CASSLPGTPAYEQYF

v_gene: TRBV7-2
j_gene: TRBJ1-2
CDR3aa: CASSLDVSQYGYTF

v_gene: TRBV7-9
j_gene: TRBJ1-5
CDR3aa: CASSRAGGQPQHF

v_gene: TRBV19
j_gene: TRBJ1-2
CDR3aa: CASSILDQGAVGYTF

v_gene: TRBV27
j_gene: TRBJ2-5
CDR3aa: CASRRTDLETQYF

v_gene: TRBV9
j_gene: TRBJ2-7
CDR3aa: CASSLSQGIGEQYF

v_gene: TRBV7-9
j_gene: TRBJ2-1
CDR3aa: CASRSGLAVNEQFF

v_gene: TRBV6-5
j_gene: TRBJ2-7
CDR3aa: CASSLSGAAHEQYF

v_gene: TRBV6-6
j_gene: TRBJ2-7
CDR3aa: CASRAGPTSHEQYF

v_gene: TRBV30
j_gene: TRBJ1-3
CDR3aa: CAWSGNTIYF

v_gene: TRBV29-1
j_gene: TRBJ1-1
CDR3aa: CSVATGGLTEAFF

v_gene: TRBV5-1
j_gene: TRBJ2-2
CDR3aa: CASSLRGSTNTGELFF

v_gene: TRBV7-9
j_gene: TRBJ2-1
CDR3aa: CASSLLGGGEQFF

v_gene: TRBV6-6
j_gene: TRBJ2-5
CDR3aa: CASSYSRYDTQYF

v_gene: TRBV19
j_gene: TRBJ2-1
CDR3aa: CAIHSGRDNEQFF